Listed below are T cell receptor beta chains from one sample, sequenced in a study of beta chain features in type 1 diabetes. Measured with immunoSEQ multiplex PCR; TCRdb has only the in-frame clones, and not every one. The data show under 300,000 clones, with roughly 22% seen just once and around 0.029% held by the top ten. The source material was naive CD4+ T cells from blood. The receptors here all came from a middle-aged woman with type 1 diabetes. Each CDR3 is given with its conserved first and last residue. Each record gives: V gene, clone size, D gene, J gene, CDR3 DNA, CDR3 protein. D genes are given only for firm matches. Size is stated for part of the rows, as once, few or many counts, or as a class when the clone is expanded.

V gene: TRBV18
clone size: NA
D gene: NA
J gene: TRBJ2-7
CDR3 DNA: TGTGCCAGCTCACCACCGGGGGGGCGGCACGAGCAGTACTTC
CDR3 protein: CASSPPGGRHEQYF

V gene: TRBV5-4
clone size: NA
D gene: TRBD2
J gene: TRBJ2-1
CDR3 DNA: TGTGCCAGCACCTCGACTAGCGGACCGTACAATGAGCAGTTCTTC
CDR3 protein: CASTSTSGPYNEQFF

V gene: TRBV6-5
clone size: NA
D gene: TRBD1
J gene: TRBJ1-5
CDR3 DNA: TGTGCCAGCAGTTACTCAACCGACAGGGGCCAGCCCCAGCATTTT
CDR3 protein: CASSYSTDRGQPQHF

V gene: TRBV4-1
clone size: few
D gene: TRBD1
J gene: TRBJ2-3
CDR3 DNA: TGCGCCAGCAGCCAACAACCGGGACAGGGCTTCGCAGATACGCAGTATTTT
CDR3 protein: CASSQQPGQGFADTQYF

V gene: TRBV9
clone size: NA
D gene: TRBD2
J gene: TRBJ2-3
CDR3 DNA: TGTGCCAGCAGCGTAGGAGCGGGGGATGGGGATACGCAGTATTTT
CDR3 protein: CASSVGAGDGDTQYF

V gene: TRBV7-3
clone size: few
D gene: TRBD1
J gene: TRBJ2-2
CDR3 DNA: TGTGCCAGCAGCCTGGACAGGGGAGGGACCGGGGAGCTGTTTTTT
CDR3 protein: CASSLDRGGTGELFF

V gene: TRBV6-6
clone size: NA
D gene: TRBD2
J gene: TRBJ2-7
CDR3 DNA: TGTGCCAGCAGTTATCAGCTAGCGGGCGAGCAGTACTTC
CDR3 protein: CASSYQLAGEQYF

V gene: TRBV2
clone size: few
D gene: NA
J gene: TRBJ1-5
CDR3 DNA: TGTGCCAGCAGCGGGGACTATTGGAATCAGCCCCAGCATTTT
CDR3 protein: CASSGDYWNQPQHF

V gene: TRBV9
clone size: NA
D gene: NA
J gene: TRBJ1-6
CDR3 DNA: TGTGCCAGCAGCGTAGTTAGGCGGAATTCACCCCTCCACTTT
CDR3 protein: CASSVVRRNSPLHF

V gene: TRBV5-4
clone size: NA
D gene: NA
J gene: TRBJ2-6
CDR3 DNA: TGTGCCAGCAACCCTGGGGGGGCGGCTGGGGCCAACGTCCTGACTTTC
CDR3 protein: CASNPGGAAGANVLTF

V gene: TRBV9
clone size: few
D gene: NA
J gene: TRBJ1-2
CDR3 DNA: TGTGCCAGCACCCCGGGGACTAACTATGGCTACACCTTC
CDR3 protein: CASTPGTNYGYTF

V gene: TRBV27
clone size: few
D gene: NA
J gene: TRBJ1-5
CDR3 DNA: TGTGCCAGCAGTTTTACGGATCAGCCCCAGCATTTT
CDR3 protein: CASSFTDQPQHF

V gene: TRBV5-4
clone size: few
D gene: TRBD1
J gene: TRBJ2-2
CDR3 DNA: TGTGCCAGCAGCCGGACAGGGTCCAACACCGGGGAGCTGTTTTTT
CDR3 protein: CASSRTGSNTGELFF

V gene: TRBV5-1
clone size: NA
D gene: NA
J gene: TRBJ2-7
CDR3 DNA: TGCGCCAGCAGCCCCGAGAGCGGCACAACCTACGAGCAGTACTTC
CDR3 protein: CASSPESGTTYEQYF

V gene: TRBV29-1
clone size: NA
D gene: NA
J gene: TRBJ1-1
CDR3 DNA: TGCAGCGTTGATTGGCTTCACACTGAAGCTTTCTTT
CDR3 protein: CSVDWLHTEAFF

V gene: TRBV7-9
clone size: few
D gene: TRBD1
J gene: TRBJ1-2
CDR3 DNA: TGTGCCAGCCAGGGACAGGGGGGGGCCTATGGCTACACCTTC
CDR3 protein: CASQGQGGAYGYTF

V gene: TRBV5-1
clone size: NA
D gene: NA
J gene: TRBJ1-2
CDR3 DNA: TGCGCCAGCAGCTTGGATAGGACAGAAGGCTACACCTTC
CDR3 protein: CASSLDRTEGYTF

V gene: TRBV9
clone size: NA
D gene: TRBD1
J gene: TRBJ1-2
CDR3 DNA: TGTGCCAGCAGCACCGAGACAGGGGGCGTCTATGGCTACACCTTC
CDR3 protein: CASSTETGGVYGYTF

V gene: TRBV7-2
clone size: few
D gene: TRBD1
J gene: TRBJ2-3
CDR3 DNA: TGTGCCAGCAGCTTCACAGGGGGCGGTTTGGGAACAGATACGCAGTATTTT
CDR3 protein: CASSFTGGGLGTDTQYF

V gene: TRBV7-3
clone size: NA
D gene: TRBD1
J gene: TRBJ2-2
CDR3 DNA: TGTGCCAGCAGCTTGCTAGGGACAGCGAACACCGGGGAGCTGTTTTTT
CDR3 protein: CASSLLGTANTGELFF

V gene: TRBV9
clone size: NA
D gene: NA
J gene: TRBJ1-2
CDR3 DNA: TGTGCCAGCAGCCCAAGGGGAACGGCCTATGGCTACACCTTC
CDR3 protein: CASSPRGTAYGYTF

V gene: TRBV7-3
clone size: NA
D gene: NA
J gene: TRBJ1-5
CDR3 DNA: TGTGCCAGCAGCTACGGCGCGGGTGGGCCCCAGCATTTT
CDR3 protein: CASSYGAGGPQHF

V gene: TRBV29-1
clone size: NA
D gene: NA
J gene: TRBJ1-2
CDR3 DNA: TGCAGCGTTGCGCAAGGACTGAAAGACTATGGCTACACCTTC
CDR3 protein: CSVAQGLKDYGYTF

V gene: TRBV15
clone size: NA
D gene: TRBD1
J gene: TRBJ2-5
CDR3 DNA: TGTGCCACCAGTAGAACCGGGACAGAAGTCGGGGAGACCCAGTACTTC
CDR3 protein: CATSRTGTEVGETQYF

V gene: TRBV30
clone size: NA
D gene: NA
J gene: TRBJ1-2
CDR3 DNA: TGTGCCTGGATCCGGGAGCGGAGCTATGGCTACACCTTC
CDR3 protein: CAWIRERSYGYTF

V gene: TRBV9
clone size: NA
D gene: TRBD2
J gene: TRBJ2-1
CDR3 DNA: TGTGCCAGCAGCGTAGGGACTAGCGGCTACTCCTACAATGAGCAGTTCTTC
CDR3 protein: CASSVGTSGYSYNEQFF

V gene: TRBV2
clone size: few
D gene: NA
J gene: TRBJ1-3
CDR3 DNA: TGTGCCAGCAGTGAAGGACGGAGCTCTGGAAACACCATATATTTT
CDR3 protein: CASSEGRSSGNTIYF

V gene: TRBV20-1
clone size: few
D gene: NA
J gene: TRBJ2-3
CDR3 DNA: TGCAGTGCTCCCCGGACAGATACGCAGTATTTT
CDR3 protein: CSAPRTDTQYF

V gene: TRBV15
clone size: few
D gene: NA
J gene: TRBJ1-5
CDR3 DNA: TGTGCCACCAGCGGCGGGAAGTTTAGCAATCAGCCCCAGCATTTT
CDR3 protein: CATSGGKFSNQPQHF

V gene: TRBV2
clone size: NA
D gene: NA
J gene: TRBJ1-5
CDR3 DNA: TGTGCCAGCAGTGAGGAGGGGGGGGGCAATCAGCCCCAGCATTTT
CDR3 protein: CASSEEGGGNQPQHF

V gene: TRBV10-3
clone size: few
D gene: TRBD2
J gene: TRBJ2-5
CDR3 DNA: TGTGCCATCAGTGTGACTAGCGGGGGGACTGCGACCCAGTACTTC
CDR3 protein: CAISVTSGGTATQYF

V gene: TRBV5-1
clone size: NA
D gene: NA
J gene: TRBJ2-3
CDR3 DNA: TGCGCCAGCAGCTTGGCGCCTCGATCTCGGGGAGATACGCAGTATTTT
CDR3 protein: CASSLAPRSRGDTQYF

V gene: TRBV7-9
clone size: few
D gene: NA
J gene: TRBJ1-5
CDR3 DNA: TGTGCCAGGCTTGGGGGGTGCACTCAGCCCCAGCATTTT
CDR3 protein: CARLGGCTQPQHF

V gene: TRBV28
clone size: few
D gene: NA
J gene: TRBJ2-7
CDR3 DNA: TGTGCCAGCAGTGTCCCGGGGTACGAGCAGTACTTC
CDR3 protein: CASSVPGYEQYF

V gene: TRBV11-3
clone size: NA
D gene: NA
J gene: TRBJ1-1
CDR3 DNA: TGTGCCAGCAGCAACGAACCGGGAGACACTGAAGCTTTCTTT
CDR3 protein: CASSNEPGDTEAFF

V gene: TRBV7-9
clone size: few
D gene: NA
J gene: TRBJ1-5
CDR3 DNA: TGTGCCAGCAGCTTAGCACAGTCAGGCCAGCCCCAGCATTTT
CDR3 protein: CASSLAQSGQPQHF

V gene: TRBV2
clone size: NA
D gene: NA
J gene: TRBJ2-5
CDR3 DNA: TGTGCCAGCTTGCAGTCGGAGACCCAGTACTTC
CDR3 protein: CASLQSETQYF

V gene: TRBV7-2
clone size: NA
D gene: NA
J gene: TRBJ2-7
CDR3 DNA: TGTGCCAGCAGCTCCCATGGGAGAGGGGAGCAGTACTTC
CDR3 protein: CASSSHGRGEQYF

V gene: TRBV6-5
clone size: NA
D gene: TRBD1
J gene: TRBJ2-1
CDR3 DNA: TGTGCCAGCAGCCGACAGGGTTTCTACAATGAGCAGTTCTTC
CDR3 protein: CASSRQGFYNEQFF

V gene: TRBV4-2
clone size: few
D gene: TRBD1
J gene: TRBJ2-4
CDR3 DNA: TGTGCCAGCAGTCCGACAGGGCTAGCCAAAAACATTCAGTACTTC
CDR3 protein: CASSPTGLAKNIQYF

V gene: TRBV6-5
clone size: few
D gene: NA
J gene: TRBJ1-2
CDR3 DNA: TGTGCCAGCAGTAAGGGGACAACTTATGGCTACACCTTC
CDR3 protein: CASSKGTTYGYTF

V gene: TRBV2
clone size: once
D gene: NA
J gene: TRBJ1-2
CDR3 DNA: TGTGCCAGCATCCGAGACAGGAAAGCTAACTATGGCTACACCTTC
CDR3 protein: CASIRDRKANYGYTF

V gene: TRBV29-1
clone size: NA
D gene: TRBD2
J gene: TRBJ2-3
CDR3 DNA: TGCAGCGTTGACGGCCTAGCGGGATCCCACACAGATACGCAGTATTTT
CDR3 protein: CSVDGLAGSHTDTQYF

V gene: TRBV7-9
clone size: few
D gene: NA
J gene: TRBJ1-3
CDR3 DNA: TGTGCCAGCAGCCTCGGGGACACGTCCACGGGCACCATATATTTT
CDR3 protein: CASSLGDTSTGTIYF

V gene: TRBV5-1
clone size: NA
D gene: NA
J gene: TRBJ2-7
CDR3 DNA: TGCGCCAGCAGCTTGGCGGACGAGCAGTACTTC
CDR3 protein: CASSLADEQYF

V gene: TRBV18
clone size: few
D gene: NA
J gene: TRBJ2-7
CDR3 DNA: TGTGCCAGCTCGACGTCAGGGGTCGGCGAGCAGTACTTC
CDR3 protein: CASSTSGVGEQYF

V gene: TRBV7-3
clone size: NA
D gene: NA
J gene: TRBJ2-1
CDR3 DNA: TGTGCCAGCAGCTTAGCAGGGGCAAATGAGCAGTTCTTC
CDR3 protein: CASSLAGANEQFF

V gene: TRBV4-2
clone size: few
D gene: TRBD2
J gene: TRBJ2-3
CDR3 DNA: TGTGCCAGCAGCCAAGGCCCAGCGGGGGGCACAGATACGCAGTATTTT
CDR3 protein: CASSQGPAGGTDTQYF

V gene: TRBV7-2
clone size: few
D gene: TRBD1
J gene: TRBJ2-7
CDR3 DNA: TGTGCCAGCAGCCCGCAGGGGGCCGGCTACGAGCAGTACTTC
CDR3 protein: CASSPQGAGYEQYF

V gene: TRBV30
clone size: NA
D gene: NA
J gene: TRBJ2-1
CDR3 DNA: TGTGCCTGGAGCTTAGGGGTGTGGAATGAGCAGTTCTTC
CDR3 protein: CAWSLGVWNEQFF

V gene: TRBV7-9
clone size: NA
D gene: NA
J gene: TRBJ1-5
CDR3 DNA: TGTGCCAGCAGTCCATCGGATCAGCCCCAGCATTTT
CDR3 protein: CASSPSDQPQHF

V gene: TRBV9
clone size: few
D gene: TRBD1
J gene: TRBJ1-1
CDR3 DNA: TGTGCCAGCAGCACTCAGACAGGGAAAACTGAAGCTTTCTTT
CDR3 protein: CASSTQTGKTEAFF

V gene: TRBV7-9
clone size: NA
D gene: TRBD2
J gene: TRBJ2-5
CDR3 DNA: TGTGCCAGCAGCTTGGGAGCGGGGGTCGAGACCCAGTACTTC
CDR3 protein: CASSLGAGVETQYF

V gene: TRBV19
clone size: few
D gene: TRBD2
J gene: TRBJ2-1
CDR3 DNA: TGTGCCAGTAGTCCCATAGCGGGGTCGCCCGGTGAGCAGTTCTTC
CDR3 protein: CASSPIAGSPGEQFF

V gene: TRBV11-2
clone size: NA
D gene: NA
J gene: TRBJ1-5
CDR3 DNA: TGTGCCAGCAGCCCTACGGTAAATCAGCCCCAGCATTTT
CDR3 protein: CASSPTVNQPQHF

V gene: TRBV28
clone size: NA
D gene: NA
J gene: TRBJ1-1
CDR3 DNA: TGTGCCAGCAGCTTGGGAGGGTTACCGAACACTGAAGCTTTCTTT
CDR3 protein: CASSLGGLPNTEAFF

V gene: TRBV6-5
clone size: NA
D gene: NA
J gene: TRBJ2-3
CDR3 DNA: TGTGCCAGCCTGAAGCGGGCGGGCACAGATACGCAGTATTTT
CDR3 protein: CASLKRAGTDTQYF